This T cell receptor (beta chain) was documented in a study of PD-1 blockade in classical Hodgkin lymphoma. This CDR3 is built from 16 residues. Method: immunoSEQ multiplex PCR; TCRdb's copy keeps in-frame clones and lacks some. The sample lists around 57,000 clones, 86% occurring once. Time point given: cycle 4 day 1 (C4D1), after 6 weeks of nivolumab. All patients experienced relapse after autologous stem cell transplantation, and brentuximab vedotin exposure was variable. The specimen was peripheral blood mononuclear cells (PBMCs), collected before the fourth cycle of nivolumab. The rearrangement joins TRBV7-5 to TRBJ1-5. TRBV7-5 is a pseudogene locus. The TCR was taken from a human donor with classical Hodgkin lymphoma. Here the CDR3 DNA reads TGTGTCAGAAGCTTAGTGACTGTGAATAGCAATCAGCCCCAGCATTTT. Translation gives CVRSLVTVNSNQPQHF.